Below, 4 T cell receptor beta chains from the same sample are listed, as sequenced in a study of blood T cell repertoires in COVID-19. Sequencing used immunoSEQ multiplex PCR; TCRdb keeps in-frame clones, though not all of them. In the table there are approximately 37,000 clones, 75% to 90% of which are singletons. The sample comprised peripheral blood. The origin of the receptors is an older man with active COVID-19.

The chain recombines TRBV11-2 with TRBJ1-2; D is undetermined. Trimming left V 3 bases short and J 10 bases short, with 15 bases between. This CDR3 has 13 residues. Looked up from germline, CDR1 is SGHAT and CDR2 is FQNNGV. The CDR3 sequence: CASSFPVAPDYTF. DNA for the CDR3: TGTGCCAGCAGCTTCCCCGTAGCTCCAGACTACACCTTC.

The J gene is TRBJ2-7, the V gene TRBV19; 8 nucleotides agree with TRBD1. This CDR3 is 13 amino acids long. Unmatched junction bases numbered 6, after V lost 7 bases and J lost 4 bases. Germline-derived CDR1 and CDR2 are LNHDA and SQIVND (reference sequence). The CDR3 DNA reads as TGTGCCAGTACCTCGGGACAGGATTACGAGCAGTACTTC. Protein product: CASTSGQDYEQYF.

CDR3 sequence (DNA): TGTGCCAGCAGTTTAACCGGGAGTTATAATGAGCAGTTCTTC. The encoded protein is CASSLTGSYNEQFF. V and J are TRBV27 and TRBJ2-1; a weak D match, TRBD2 (6 bases). Per the germline V gene, CDR1 is MNHEY and CDR2 is SMNVEV (reference sequence). There are 14 residues in the CDR3. V was trimmed by 2 bases and J by 7 bases, leaving 12 bases between them.

The V and J genes are TRBV7-2 and TRBJ2-5, with 8 bases aligning to TRBD2. The length of the CDR3 is 15 residues. Germline V gene lookup returns CDR1 SGHTA and CDR2 FQGNSA. Trimming at V came to 3 bases and at J to 4 bases, leaving 7 bases not matched to a gene. The CDR3 sequence: CASSLEETSVETQYF. CDR3 DNA sequence: TGTGCCAGCAGCTTGGAAGAGACTAGCGTAGAGACCCAGTACTTC.